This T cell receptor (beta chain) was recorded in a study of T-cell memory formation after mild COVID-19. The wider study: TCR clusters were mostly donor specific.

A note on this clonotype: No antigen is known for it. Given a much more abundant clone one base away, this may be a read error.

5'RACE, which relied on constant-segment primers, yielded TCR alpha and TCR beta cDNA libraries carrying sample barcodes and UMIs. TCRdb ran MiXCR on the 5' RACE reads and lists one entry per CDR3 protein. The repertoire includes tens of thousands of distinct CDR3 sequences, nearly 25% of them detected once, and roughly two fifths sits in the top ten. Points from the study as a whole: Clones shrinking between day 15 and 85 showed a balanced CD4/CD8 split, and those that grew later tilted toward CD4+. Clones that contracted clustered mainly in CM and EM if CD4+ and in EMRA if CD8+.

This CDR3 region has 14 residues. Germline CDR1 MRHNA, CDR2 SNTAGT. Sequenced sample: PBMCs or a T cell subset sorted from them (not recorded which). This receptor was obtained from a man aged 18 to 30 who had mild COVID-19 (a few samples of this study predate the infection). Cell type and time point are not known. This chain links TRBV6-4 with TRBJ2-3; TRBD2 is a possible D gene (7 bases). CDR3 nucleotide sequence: TGTGCCAGCAGTGAAGGAGGGGGGGCAGATACGCTGTATTTT. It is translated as CASSEGGGADTLYF.